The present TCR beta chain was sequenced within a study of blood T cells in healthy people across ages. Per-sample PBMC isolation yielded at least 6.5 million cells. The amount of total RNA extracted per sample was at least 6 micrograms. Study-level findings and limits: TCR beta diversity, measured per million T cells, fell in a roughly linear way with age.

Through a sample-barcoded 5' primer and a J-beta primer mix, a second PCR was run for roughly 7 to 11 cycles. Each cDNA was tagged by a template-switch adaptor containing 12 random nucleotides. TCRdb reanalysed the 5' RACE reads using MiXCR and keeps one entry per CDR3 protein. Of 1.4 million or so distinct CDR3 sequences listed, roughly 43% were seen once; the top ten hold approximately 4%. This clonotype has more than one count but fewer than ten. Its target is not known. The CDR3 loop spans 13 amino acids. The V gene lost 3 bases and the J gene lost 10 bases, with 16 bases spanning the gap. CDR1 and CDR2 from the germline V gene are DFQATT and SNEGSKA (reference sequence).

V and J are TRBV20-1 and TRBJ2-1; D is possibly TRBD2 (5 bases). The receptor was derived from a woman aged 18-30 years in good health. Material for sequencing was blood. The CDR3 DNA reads TGCAGTGCTAGTCGACCAGCGGTCAGGGAGCAGTTCTTC. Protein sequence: CSASRPAVREQFF.